This T cell receptor (beta chain) appears in the sequencing data of a study of OX40 agonist ivuxolimab in advanced cancers. Background on the study: Treatment of patients was with ivuxolimab, an agonistic anti-OX40 (CD134) antibody. Dose-escalation subjects each had hepatocellular carcinoma, melanoma, renal cell or head and neck cancer.

Study results and caveats: There were also nonresponders showing low normalized T-cell clonal expansion.

This clone has more than one count but fewer than ten. Its antigen remains unknown. Trimming cost V 0 bases and J 11 bases; bases outside gene matches: 6. The CDR3 totals 13 residues. CDR1 is SGDLS, CDR2 YYNGEE, per germline. Drawing of blood for sampling happened at baseline, at cycle 4 day 1, and at cycle 7 day 1. Clones were read by immunoSEQ multiplex PCR, and TCRdb kept only the in-frame ones, dropping some. The sample includes roughly 60,000 clones, about 90% seen only once; the top ten take more than 4.5%. The material sequenced was CD4+ or CD8+ T cells sorted from blood, taken in a trial of the OX40 agonist ivuxolimab. This receptor was taken from an adult with an advanced solid tumor such as melanoma, head and neck, liver or kidney cancer. The chain has TRBV9 and TRBJ2-3; 7 positions match TRBD2. In DNA, the CDR3 is TGTGCCAGCAGCGTAGGCGGCGGGGGTAGGCAGTATTTT. Translation: CASSVGGGGRQYF.